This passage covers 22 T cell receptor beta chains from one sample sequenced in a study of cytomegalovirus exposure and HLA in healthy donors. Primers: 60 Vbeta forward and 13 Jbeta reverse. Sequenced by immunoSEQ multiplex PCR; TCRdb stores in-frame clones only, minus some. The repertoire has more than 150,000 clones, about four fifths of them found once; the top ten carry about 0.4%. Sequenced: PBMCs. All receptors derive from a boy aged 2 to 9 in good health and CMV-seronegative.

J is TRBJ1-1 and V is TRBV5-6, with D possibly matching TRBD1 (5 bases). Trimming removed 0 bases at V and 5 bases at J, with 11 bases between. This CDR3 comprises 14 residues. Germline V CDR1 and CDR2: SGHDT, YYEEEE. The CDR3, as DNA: TGTGCCAGCAGCTTGGGATGGCGGGGGACTGAAGCTTTCTTT. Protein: CASSLGWRGTEAFF.

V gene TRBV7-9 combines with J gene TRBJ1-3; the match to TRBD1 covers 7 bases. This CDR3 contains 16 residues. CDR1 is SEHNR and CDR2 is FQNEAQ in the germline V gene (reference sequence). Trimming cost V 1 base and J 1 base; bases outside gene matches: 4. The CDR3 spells CASSLETGASGNTIYF. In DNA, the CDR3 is TGTGCCAGCAGCTTAGAAACAGGGGCTTCTGGAAACACCATATATTTT.

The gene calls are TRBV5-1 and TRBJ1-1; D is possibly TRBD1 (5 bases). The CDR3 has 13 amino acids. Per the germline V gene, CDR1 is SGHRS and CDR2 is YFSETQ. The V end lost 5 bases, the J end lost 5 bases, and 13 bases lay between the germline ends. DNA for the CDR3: TGCGCCAGCAGACAGGACGTCCCGACTGAAGCTTTCTTT. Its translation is CASRQDVPTEAFF.

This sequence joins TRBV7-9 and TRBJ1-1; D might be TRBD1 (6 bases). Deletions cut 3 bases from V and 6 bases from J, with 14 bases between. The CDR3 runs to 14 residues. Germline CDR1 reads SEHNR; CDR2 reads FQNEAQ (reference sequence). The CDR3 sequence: CASSFVGGVPEAFF. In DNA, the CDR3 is TGTGCCAGCAGCTTTGTAGGGGGGGTGCCTGAAGCTTTCTTT. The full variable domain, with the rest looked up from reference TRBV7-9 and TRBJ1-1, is DTGVSQNPRHKITKRGQNVTFRCDPISEHNRLYWYRQTLGQGPEFLTYFQNEAQLEKSRLLSDRFSAERPKGSFSTLEIQRTEQGDSAMYLCASSFVGGVPEAFFGQGTRLTVV.

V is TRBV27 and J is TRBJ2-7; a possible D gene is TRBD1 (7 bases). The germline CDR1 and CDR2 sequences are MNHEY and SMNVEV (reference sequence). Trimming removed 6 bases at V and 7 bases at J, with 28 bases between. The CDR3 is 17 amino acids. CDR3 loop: CASSPTVTGPGVVEQYF. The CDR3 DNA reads TGTGCCAGCAGCCCTACCGTGACAGGGCCGGGGGTAGTGGAGCAGTACTTC.

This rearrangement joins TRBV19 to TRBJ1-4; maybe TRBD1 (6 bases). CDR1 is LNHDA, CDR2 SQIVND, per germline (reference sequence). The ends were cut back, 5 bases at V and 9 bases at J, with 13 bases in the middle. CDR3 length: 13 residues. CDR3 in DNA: TGTGCCAGTAGTCGATCACAGGGCCAAAAACTGTTTTTT. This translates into CASSRSQGQKLFF.

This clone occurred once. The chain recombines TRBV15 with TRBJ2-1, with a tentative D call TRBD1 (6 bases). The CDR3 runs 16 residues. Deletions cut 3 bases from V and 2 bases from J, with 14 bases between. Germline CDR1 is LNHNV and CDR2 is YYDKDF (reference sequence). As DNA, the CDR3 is TGTGCCACCAGCAGGGGTTGGACAGCTCCCTACAATGAGCAGTTCTTC. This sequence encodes CATSRGWTAPYNEQFF.

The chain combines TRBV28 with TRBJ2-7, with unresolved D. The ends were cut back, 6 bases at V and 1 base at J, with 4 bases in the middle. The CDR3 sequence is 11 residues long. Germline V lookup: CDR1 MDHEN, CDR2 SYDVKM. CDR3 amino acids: CASSASYEQYF. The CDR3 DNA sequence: TGTGCCAGCAGCGCGTCCTACGAGCAGTACTTC.

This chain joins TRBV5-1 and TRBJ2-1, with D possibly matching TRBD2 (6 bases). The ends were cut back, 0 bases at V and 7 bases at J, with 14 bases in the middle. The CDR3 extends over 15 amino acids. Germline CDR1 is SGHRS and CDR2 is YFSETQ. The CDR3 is CASSLVFQAGNEQFF. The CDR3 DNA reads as TGCGCCAGCAGCTTGGTGTTCCAGGCGGGAAATGAGCAGTTCTTC.

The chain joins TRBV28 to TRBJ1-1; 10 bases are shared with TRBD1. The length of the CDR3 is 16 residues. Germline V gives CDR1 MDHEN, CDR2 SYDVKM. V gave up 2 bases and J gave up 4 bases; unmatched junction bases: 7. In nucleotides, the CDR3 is TGTGCCAGCAGTTTAGCCCGGGACAGGGGTGGCACTGAAGCTTTCTTT. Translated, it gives CASSLARDRGGTEAFF.

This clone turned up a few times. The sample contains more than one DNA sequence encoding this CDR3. In DNA, the CDR3 is TGTGCCAGCAGCTCCCCGGACAGGGTCTACGAGCAGTACTTC. Its translation is CASSSPDRVYEQYF. The V gene is TRBV11-2, the J gene TRBJ2-7; 8 nucleotides align to TRBD1. With 4 bases clipped from V and 3 bases from J, the junction kept 5 bases outside the gene matches. Germline V CDR1 and CDR2: SGHAT, FQNNGV. The CDR3 consists of 14 residues.

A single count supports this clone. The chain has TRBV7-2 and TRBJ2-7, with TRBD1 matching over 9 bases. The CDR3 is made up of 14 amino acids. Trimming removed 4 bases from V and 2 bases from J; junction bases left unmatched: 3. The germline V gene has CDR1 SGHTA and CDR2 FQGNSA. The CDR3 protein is CASSSNRGPYEQYF. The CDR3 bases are TGTGCCAGCAGCTCGAACAGGGGGCCCTACGAGCAGTACTTC.

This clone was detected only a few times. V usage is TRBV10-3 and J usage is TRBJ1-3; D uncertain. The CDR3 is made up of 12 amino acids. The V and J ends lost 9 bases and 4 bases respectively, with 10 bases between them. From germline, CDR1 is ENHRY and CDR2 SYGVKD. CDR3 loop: CAIHHGGNTIYF. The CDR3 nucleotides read TGTGCCATACACCACGGGGGAAACACCATATATTTT.

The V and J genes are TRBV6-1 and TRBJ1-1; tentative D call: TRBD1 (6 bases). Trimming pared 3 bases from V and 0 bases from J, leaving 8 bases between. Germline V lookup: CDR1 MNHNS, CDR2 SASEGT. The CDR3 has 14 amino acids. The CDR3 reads CASSDRGMNTEAFF. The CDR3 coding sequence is TGTGCCAGCAGTGACAGGGGCATGAACACTGAAGCTTTCTTT.

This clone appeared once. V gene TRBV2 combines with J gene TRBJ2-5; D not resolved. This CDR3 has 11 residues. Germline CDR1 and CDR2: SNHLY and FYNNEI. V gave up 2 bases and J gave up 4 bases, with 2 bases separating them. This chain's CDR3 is CASSERETQYF. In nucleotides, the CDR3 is TGTGCCAGCAGTGAACGAGAGACCCAGTACTTC. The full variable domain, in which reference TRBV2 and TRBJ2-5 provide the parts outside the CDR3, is EPEVTQTPSHQVTQMGQEVILRCVPISNHLYFYWYRQILGQKVEFLVSFYNNEISEKSEIFDDQFSVERPDGSNFTLKIRSTKLEDSAMYFCASSERETQYFGPGTRLLVL.

CDR3 in DNA: TGTGCCAGCAGTTACGACAGAGCGATTGAAGCTTTCTTT. Translation gives CASSYDRAIEAFF. V usage is TRBV6-6 and J usage is TRBJ1-1, with D possibly matching TRBD1 (5 bases). CDR1 and CDR2 from the germline V gene are MNHNY and SVGAGI (reference sequence). The CDR3 has 13 residues. Trimming left V 2 bases short and J 7 bases short, with 11 bases between.

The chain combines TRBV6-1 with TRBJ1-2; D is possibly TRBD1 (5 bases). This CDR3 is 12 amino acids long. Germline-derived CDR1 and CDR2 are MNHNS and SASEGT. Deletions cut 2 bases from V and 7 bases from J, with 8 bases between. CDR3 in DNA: TGTGCCAGCAGTGAAACCGGGGGTGGCTACACCTTC. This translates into CASSETGGGYTF.

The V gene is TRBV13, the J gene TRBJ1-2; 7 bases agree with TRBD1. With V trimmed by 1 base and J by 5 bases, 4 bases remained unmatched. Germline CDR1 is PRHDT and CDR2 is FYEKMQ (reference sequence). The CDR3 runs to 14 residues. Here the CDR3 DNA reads TGTGCCAGCAGCTTAGCGACAGGGTTATATGGCTACACCTTC. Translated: CASSLATGLYGYTF.

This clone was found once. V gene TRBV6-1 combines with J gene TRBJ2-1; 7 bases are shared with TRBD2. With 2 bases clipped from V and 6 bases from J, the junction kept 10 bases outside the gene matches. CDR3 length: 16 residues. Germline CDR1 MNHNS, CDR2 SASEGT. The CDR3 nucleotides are TGTGCCAGCAGTGAATCTTGGGGAAGCGGGGTCAATGAGCAGTTCTTC. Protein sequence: CASSESWGSGVNEQFF.

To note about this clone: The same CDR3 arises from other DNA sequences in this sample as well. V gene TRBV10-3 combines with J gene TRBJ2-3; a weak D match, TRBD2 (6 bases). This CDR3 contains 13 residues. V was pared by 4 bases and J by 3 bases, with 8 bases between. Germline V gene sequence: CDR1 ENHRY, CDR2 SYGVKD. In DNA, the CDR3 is TGTGCCATCAGTGGGGCGGGAACAGATACGCAGTATTTT. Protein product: CAISGAGTDTQYF.

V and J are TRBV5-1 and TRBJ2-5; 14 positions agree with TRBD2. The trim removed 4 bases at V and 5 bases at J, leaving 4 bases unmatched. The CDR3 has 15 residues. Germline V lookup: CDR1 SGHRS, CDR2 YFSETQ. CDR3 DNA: TGCGCCAGCAGCATGACTAGCGGGAGGGGGGAGACCCAGTACTTC. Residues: CASSMTSGRGETQYF.

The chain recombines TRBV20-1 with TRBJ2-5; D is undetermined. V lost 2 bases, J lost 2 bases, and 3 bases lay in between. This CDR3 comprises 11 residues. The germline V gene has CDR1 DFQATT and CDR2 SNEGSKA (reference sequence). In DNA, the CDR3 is TGCAGTGCTAGACCTCAAGAGACCCAGTACTTC. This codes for CSARPQETQYF.